This T cell receptor (beta chain) was retrieved from a study of TIL therapy for anti-PD-1-resistant metastatic lung cancer. The time point denotes: pre-treatment sample, taken before nivolumab and TIL therapy. This was the immunoSEQ v3 assay. Some clones are missing from TCRdb's copy, which holds only in-frame ones; the method was immunoSEQ multiplex PCR. The top ten hold less than 2% of the sample, which has approximately 60,000 clones, around 70% seen once. This clone was seen more than once but under ten times. The CDR3 runs to 15 residues. Deletions cut 5 bases from V and 4 bases from J, with 17 bases between. The germline gives CDR1 LNHDA, CDR2 SQIVND (reference sequence).

This chain links TRBV19 with TRBJ1-2; no firm D call. The source of this sequence is a person aged 25 to 80 with non-small cell lung cancer. Here the sequenced sample was blood, taken at baseline. This CDR3 is CASSGAAGKLYGYTF. The CDR3, as DNA: TGTGCCAGTAGTGGCGCAGCGGGGAAGCTCTATGGCTACACCTTC.